This TCR beta chain emerged from a study of regulatory T cells in long-lasting Graves disease. Construction of the TCR beta libraries employed iRepertoire HTBI primers in conjunction with Arm-PCR of CDR3 regions. TCRdb called the multiplex PCR reads again in MiXCR, with one record for every CDR3 protein. The sample includes 700,000 or so distinct CDR3 sequences, about 32% of them seen just once. Time point of the sample: persistent/refractory GD, antithyroid drugs over 5 years with positive TRAb. RNA from PBMCs was the source of the TCR library. From an endocrinology department in Xi'an, China, came the patients. The receptor comes from a female donor with Graves disease. Sample: peripheral blood mononuclear cells (PBMCs), taken when the disease was refractory, from a patient treated with antithyroid drugs.

The CDR3 DNA follows: TGTGCCAGTAAAAGGGACGGGACAGGGGGAGGGACCACTGAAGCTTTCTTT. Protein product: CASKRDGTGGGTTEAFF. The gene calls are TRBV19 and TRBJ1-1; 11 positions agree with TRBD1. The V and J ends lost 7 bases and 4 bases, in that order; junction bases with no gene match: 14. This CDR3 region has 17 residues. Germline V lookup: CDR1 LNHDA, CDR2 SQIVND (reference sequence).